The clone carrying this T cell receptor (beta chain) came up a few times. No antigen is known for it. This sample stems from a study of identical twins. Findings and limits, study-wide: The models gave estimates that fell short of the out-of-frame TCR alpha sharing seen in monozygotic twins. Conclusions came from cross-sectional statistical analysis, not from following the same donors.

The germline gives CDR1 MDHEN, CDR2 SYDVKM. The CDR3 has 15 amino acids. The J segment lost 7 bases and the V segment lost 4 bases, leaving 9 bases of the junction unmatched. Template switching added a universal primer binding site, and final cDNA carried unique molecular identifiers. One entry per CDR3 protein results from TCRdb running MiXCR on the 5' RACE reads. This sample has approximately 680,000 distinct CDR3 sequences, with just over 7% found just once. The data also belong to a second study, concerning yellow fever vaccine responses in identical twins.

Input material: PBMCs. V and J are TRBV28 and TRBJ2-7, with 11 positions matching TRBD2. The sequence derives from a young woman in good health. CDR3 loop: CASSSLLAGVGEQYF. As DNA, the CDR3 is TGTGCCAGCAGTTCTTTACTAGCGGGAGTAGGTGAGCAGTACTTC.